A selection of T cell receptor beta chains follows, all from one sample in a study of shared clonotypes between healthy human individuals. Only in-frame clones appear in the TCRdb table, and some are missing; sequencing was by immunoSEQ multiplex PCR. This repertoire shows around 700,000 clones, about 78% found once; its top ten account for approximately 1.8%. Material: memory CD4+ T cells sorted from blood. Receptor source: a woman in her thirties in good health. Both conserved end residues are part of each CDR3. A D gene is named only where the DNA matches it firmly. Clone sizes are given selectively: once, few, many, or a class where the clone is expanded.

j_call cdr3_length clone_size d_call v_call cdr3_aa cdr3_nt
TRBJ2-5 12 NA NA TRBV29-1 CSVEDSQETQYF TGCAGCGTTGAAGACAGTCAAGAGACCCAGTACTTC
TRBJ2-2 16 NA TRBD2 TRBV9 CASSAWTSGVTGELFF TGTGCCAGCAGCGCCTGGACTAGCGGGGTCACCGGGGAGCTGTTTTTT
TRBJ1-2 14 few TRBD1 TRBV19 CASSHRGPVYGYTF TGTGCCAGTAGTCACAGGGGGCCAGTATATGGCTACACCTTC
TRBJ2-1 12 NA TRBD1 TRBV2 CASSRSGTGAFF TGTGCCAGCAGTCGCTCCGGGACAGGGGCGTTCTTC
TRBJ2-6 15 NA TRBD1 TRBV6-6 CASRATGAGANVLTF TGTGCCAGCAGAGCAACAGGGGCTGGGGCCAACGTCCTGACTTTC
TRBJ1-5 15 NA TRBD1 TRBV19 CASLDGTGPNQPQHF TGTGCCAGTCTCGATGGGACAGGGCCGAATCAGCCCCAGCATTTT
TRBJ1-6 15 once NA TRBV30 CAWSTGGSYNSPLHF TGTGCCTGGAGTACTGGAGGGTCCTATAATTCACCCCTCCACTTT
TRBJ2-1 16 NA TRBD2 TRBV11-2 CASTTEVAGAYNEQFF TGTGCCAGCACTACAGAGGTAGCGGGAGCTTACAATGAGCAGTTCTTC
TRBJ2-7 14 NA TRBD2 TRBV30 CAWTRTSGSYEQYF TGTGCCTGGACCCGGACTAGCGGGAGTTACGAGCAGTACTTC
TRBJ1-6 16 once NA TRBV11-2 CASSSLRGGMYSPLHF TGTGCCAGCAGCTCACTGCGAGGAGGGATGTATTCACCCCTCCACTTT
TRBJ2-1 14 NA TRBD2 TRBV19 CASRSSGSYNEQFF TGTGCCAGTAGGTCTAGCGGCTCCTACAATGAGCAGTTCTTC
TRBJ2-2 14 few NA TRBV6-5 CASSHDNPTGELFF TGTGCCAGCAGTCACGACAATCCCACCGGGGAGCTGTTTTTT
TRBJ2-1 15 NA NA TRBV7-9 CASPGAGASGNEQFF TGTGCCAGCCCTGGGGCGGGGGCTTCTGGCAATGAGCAGTTCTTC
TRBJ2-7 17 NA TRBD2 TRBV13 CASSRSGVLGGGNEQYF TGTGCCAGCAGCCGCAGTGGTGTATTGGGGGGAGGGAACGAGCAGTACTTC
TRBJ2-5 14 once TRBD2 TRBV6-6 CASANRGGEETQYF TGTGCCAGCGCAAACCGGGGGGGCGAAGAGACCCAGTACTTC
TRBJ1-5 17 NA NA TRBV28 CASSLYPPHRNNQPQHF TGTGCCAGCAGTTTATACCCTCCCCACAGAAACAATCAGCCCCAGCATTTT
TRBJ2-3 15 NA TRBD2 TRBV6-6 CASSYEAGRADTQYF TGTGCCAGCAGTTACGAAGCAGGGAGGGCAGATACGCAGTATTTT
TRBJ2-2 17 few NA TRBV11-3 CASSPRVGTYRAGELFF TGTGCCAGCAGCCCTAGAGTGGGGACTTACAGAGCCGGGGAGCTGTTTTTT
TRBJ1-3 16 NA NA TRBV18 CASSPEARLSGNTIYF TGTGCCAGCTCACCAGAGGCCCGACTCTCTGGAAACACCATATATTTT
TRBJ2-1 13 once TRBD2 TRBV7-2 CASSLAGLHEQFF TGTGCCAGCAGCTTAGCGGGACTACACGAGCAGTTCTTC
TRBJ2-7 13 NA NA TRBV21-1 CARSSRESYEQYF TGTGCCAGGTCGTCGAGGGAGTCCTACGAGCAGTACTTC
TRBJ1-4 14 few TRBD1 TRBV5-6 CASSYRGSNEKLFF TGTGCCAGCAGCTACAGGGGATCTAATGAAAAACTGTTTTTT
TRBJ2-1 14 NA TRBD1 TRBV6-1 CASVRQGFGNEQFF TGTGCCAGCGTAAGACAGGGGTTTGGCAATGAGCAGTTCTTC
TRBJ2-7 15 once NA TRBV14 CASSQTQRRAHEQYF TGTGCCAGCAGCCAAACGCAGAGGAGGGCCCACGAGCAGTACTTC
TRBJ1-4 15 NA NA TRBV27 CASSLRPTTNEKLFF TGTGCCAGCAGCCTTAGACCGACTACTAATGAAAAACTGTTTTTT
TRBJ2-3 13 NA NA TRBV29-1 CSVHRDSTDTQYF TGCAGCGTTCACCGGGATAGCACAGATACGCAGTATTTT
TRBJ2-6 17 NA NA TRBV5-8 CASSLAMVMSGANVLTF TGTGCCAGCAGCTTGGCCATGGTCATGTCTGGGGCCAACGTCCTGACTTTC
TRBJ2-1 14 many NA TRBV6-5 CASKLMNSHNEQFF TGTGCCAGCAAACTAATGAACTCGCACAATGAGCAGTTCTTC
TRBJ2-4 13 many TRBD2 TRBV15 CASSGRAQNIQYF TGTGCCTCGAGCGGGAGGGCCCAAAACATTCAGTACTTC
TRBJ2-7 14 many NA TRBV28 CARSPTGHLYEQYF TGTGCCAGAAGCCCCACGGGACACCTCTACGAGCAGTACTTC
TRBJ1-1 13 NA NA TRBV2 CASRWTGNTEAFF TGTGCCAGCAGATGGACCGGGAACACTGAAGCTTTCTTT
TRBJ2-3 20 NA TRBD2 TRBV7-3 CASSLRPSGSMGAAADTQYF TGTGCCAGCAGCTTAAGGCCTAGCGGGAGTATGGGAGCAGCGGCAGATACGCAGTATTTT
TRBJ2-7 15 NA TRBD2 TRBV7-2 CASSSLAGGPSEQYF TGTGCCAGCAGCTCCTTAGCGGGAGGGCCATCCGAGCAGTACTTC
TRBJ2-7 14 NA TRBD2 TRBV11-3 CASSWRSGSHEQYF TGTGCCAGCAGCTGGCGTAGCGGGAGCCACGAGCAGTACTTC
TRBJ2-7 13 NA NA TRBV2 CASRGDSYYEQYF TGTGCCAGCAGGGGAGACTCTTACTACGAGCAGTACTTC
TRBJ2-7 15 once NA TRBV11-2 CASSLSQGSSYEQYF TGTGCCAGCAGCTTAAGTCAGGGGAGCTCCTACGAGCAGTACTTC
TRBJ2-5 16 NA NA TRBV12-5 CASGLVVGGKGETQYF TGTGCTAGTGGTTTGGTAGTAGGTGGGAAAGGGGAGACCCAGTACTTC
TRBJ2-1 11 NA NA TRBV20-1 CSARDLVSPFF TGCAGTGCTAGAGATTTAGTCTCCCCGTTCTTC
TRBJ2-5 14 once NA TRBV11-2 CASSLAGSQETQYF TGTGCCAGCAGCTTAGCAGGCAGTCAAGAGACCCAGTACTTC
TRBJ2-7 13 many NA TRBV18 CASSPSDSYEQYF TGTGCCAGCTCACCATCGGACAGCTACGAGCAGTACTTC
TRBJ1-3 17 few NA TRBV15 CATSRPDLGASGNTIYF TGTGCCACCAGCAGACCCGATCTGGGGGCCTCTGGAAACACCATATATTTT
TRBJ2-1 17 NA NA TRBV5-1 CASSPYAEERSYNEQFF TGCGCCAGCAGCCCCTATGCGGAGGAACGCTCCTACAATGAGCAGTTCTTC
TRBJ2-1 10 NA NA TRBV28 CASSSGEQFF TGTGCCAGCAGTTCCGGCGAGCAGTTCTTC
TRBJ2-7 15 NA NA TRBV10-1 CASSESTGPPYEQYF TGCGCCAGCAGTGAGTCAACGGGACCTCCCTACGAGCAGTACTTC
TRBJ2-7 13 NA NA TRBV28 CASSLEQPYEQYF TGTGCCAGCAGTTTAGAACAGCCCTACGAGCAGTACTTC
TRBJ1-1 13 NA NA TRBV2 CASSEGIVPEAFF TGTGCCAGCAGTGAAGGCATCGTACCTGAAGCTTTCTTT
TRBJ2-5 15 few NA TRBV11-2 CASSLDPSTQETQYF TGTGCCAGCAGCTTAGATCCGAGTACCCAAGAGACCCAGTACTTC
TRBJ2-7 20 few TRBD2 TRBV5-1 CASSYYSTGTSGSGSYEQYF TGCGCCAGCAGCTACTATAGTACCGGGACTAGCGGGAGTGGGAGCTACGAGCAGTACTTC